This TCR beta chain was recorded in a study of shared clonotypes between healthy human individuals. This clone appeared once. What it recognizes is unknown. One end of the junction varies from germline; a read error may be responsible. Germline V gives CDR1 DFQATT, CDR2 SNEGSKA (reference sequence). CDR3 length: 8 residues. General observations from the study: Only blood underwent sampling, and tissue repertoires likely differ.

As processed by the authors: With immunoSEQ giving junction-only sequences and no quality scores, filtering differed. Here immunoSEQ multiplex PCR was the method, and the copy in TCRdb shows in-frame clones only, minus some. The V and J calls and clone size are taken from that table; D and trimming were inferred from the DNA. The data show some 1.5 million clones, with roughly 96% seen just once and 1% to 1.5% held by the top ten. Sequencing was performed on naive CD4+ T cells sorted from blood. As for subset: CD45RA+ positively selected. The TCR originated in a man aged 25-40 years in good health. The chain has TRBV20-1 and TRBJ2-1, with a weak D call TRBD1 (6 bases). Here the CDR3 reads CSAREGVF. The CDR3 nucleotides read TGCAGTGCCAGAGAGGGGGTCTTC.